The rows below give T cell receptor beta chains drawn from one sample of a study of cytomegalovirus exposure and HLA in healthy donors. Assay used: immunoSEQ multiplex PCR; TCRdb lists only in-frame clones, some missing. The profile shows over 250,000 clones, about 75% of them singletons. Sequenced: PBMCs. The receptors derive from a female donor in good health and CMV-seronegative. Both conserved end residues are part of each CDR3.

V gene,CDR3 protein
TRBV15,CATSRGTSGYEQYF
TRBV14,CASSPRGQGGTEAFF
TRBV7-6,CASSPFTGKTNEKLFF
TRBV9,CASSVAVGGLYEQYF
TRBV7-8,CASSSFGTGGNGYTF
TRBV4-1,CASSQVGLAHNEQFF
TRBV11-3,CASSWGLAGLGSNEQFF
TRBV5-1,CASSLGQNYEQYF
TRBV7-8,CASSEEVGGYNEQFF
TRBV7-9,CASETWTSQNEQFF
TRBV2,CASSLEKAAFF
TRBV6-5,CASSPRLAGQETQYF
TRBV30,CACKGLALTDTQYF
TRBV11-2,CASSLVLSGLAPNEQFF
TRBV19,CASNIQGPSYEQYF
TRBV30,CAWSRGGSQETQYF
TRBV5-1,CASSLGTDLGTQYF
TRBV6-5,CASSYSRGYEQYF
TRBV19,CASRTSGTDTQYF
TRBV11-2,CASSLDGLVYGYTF
TRBV29-1,CSAGQGAGEQYF
TRBV7-9,CASSLGWAGDEQYF
TRBV6-5,CASSYAGADPYEQYF
TRBV28,CASSYRLNTEAFF
TRBV11-2,CASGRENYNSPLHF
TRBV7-2,CASSFSRPSGTNEQFF
TRBV5-1,CASSLGRGLAGENEQFF
TRBV2,CASTGSGRNTEAFF
TRBV18,CASSDQGGAVYGYTF
TRBV28,CASSSGGSGYYEQYF
TRBV23-1,CASTMGERTGLRSNEQFF
TRBV28,CASSFQQGRSGANVLTF
TRBV5-6,CASSVPGQGVRSYNEQFF
TRBV11-2,CASTTVEGYGYTF
TRBV5-5,CASSFARQGGTDTQYF
TRBV2,CASSVQGSYNYGYTF
TRBV6-5,CASSSGQGSGANVLTF
TRBV7-9,CASSLEGTRQETQYF
TRBV7-9,CASSLDQGGTQYF
TRBV18,CASSPQQGSANTGELFF
TRBV6-1,CASSAPGQGAGEQYF